These 7 T cell receptor beta chains were sequenced from one sample in a study of T cell responses to AZD1222 COVID-19 vaccine. Libraries were prepared by immunoSEQ multiplex PCR; TCRdb keeps only in-frame clonotypes and omits some of them. This sample has about 160,000 clones, with 88% found just once. Sample: peripheral blood, taken on day 0 of AZD1222 vaccination. Receptors were obtained from an adult in good health.

The chain is built from TRBV9 and TRBJ2-2, with a tentative D call TRBD1 (6 bases). CDR1 and CDR2 from the germline V gene are SGDLS and YYNGEE. CDR3 length: 15 residues. Trimming stripped 4 bases from V and 2 bases from J, with 12 bases between. DNA for the CDR3: TGTGCCAGCAGCCAGACAGGTGATAACACCGGGGAGCTGTTTTTT. Translation gives CASSQTGDNTGELFF. Based on the CDR3 plus reference TRBV9 and TRBJ2-2, the full variable domain is DSGVTQTPKHLITATGQRVTLRCSPRSGDLSVYWYQQSLDQGLQFLIQYYNGEERAKGNILERFSAQQFPDLHSELNLSSLELGDSALYFCASSQTGDNTGELFFGEGSRLTVL.

The genes are TRBV27 and TRBJ2-6; D is possibly TRBD1 (6 bases). V lost 1 base and J 0 bases, leaving 13 bases between the germline ends. Germline CDR1 reads MNHEY; CDR2 reads SMNVEV (reference sequence). The CDR3 sequence is 18 residues long. The CDR3 DNA sequence: TGTGCCAGCAGTTTATTTGGGACAAGACCCTCTGGGGCCAACGTCCTGACTTTC. It translates to CASSLFGTRPSGANVLTF. The whole variable domain, remainder taken from reference TRBV27 and TRBJ2-6, is EAQVTQNPRYLITVTGKKLTVTCSQNMNHEYMSWYRQDPGLGLRQIYYSMNVEVTDKGDVPEGYKVSRKEKRNFPLILESPSPNQTSLYFCASSLFGTRPSGANVLTFGAGSRLTVL.

The chain carries TRBV6-2 or TRBV6-3 and TRBJ2-5; D perhaps matches TRBD1 (6 bases). Germline CDR1 and CDR2: MNHEY and SVGEGT. Trimming pared 1 base from V and 9 bases from J, leaving 27 bases between. This CDR3 is 18 amino acids long. The CDR3 bases are TGTGCCAGCAGTTACTTAGGACAGAGGCTACCAAGGAAAAGGCCCCAGTACTTC. Translation gives CASSYLGQRLPRKRPQYF.

The chain recombines TRBV27 with TRBJ1-3; TRBD1 aligns across 7 bases. CDR1 is MNHEY, CDR2 SMNVEV, per germline (reference sequence). With 10 bases clipped from V and 4 bases from J, the junction kept 10 bases outside the gene matches. CDR3 size: 14 residues. The CDR3 region is CATPLPGQGNTIYF. The CDR3 DNA is TGTGCCACCCCCCTCCCGGGACAGGGAAACACCATATATTTT.

The V and J genes are TRBV5-4 and TRBJ1-2; possibly TRBD1 for D (5 bases). Germline CDR1 and CDR2: SGHNT and YYREEE (reference sequence). CDR3 length: 12 residues. Trimming left V 5 bases short and J 4 bases short, with 9 bases between. As DNA, the CDR3 is TGTGCCAGCAGTCCTGACAGCTATGGCTACACCTTC. It translates to CASSPDSYGYTF. Full variable domain (rest looked up from reference TRBV5-4 and TRBJ1-2): ETGVTQSPTHLIKTRGQQVTLRCSSQSGHNTVSWYQQALGQGPQFIFQYYREEENGRGNFPPRFSGLQFPNYSSELNVNALELDDSALYLCASSPDSYGYTFGSGTRLTVV.

This clone appeared once. CDR3 sequence (DNA): TGTGCCTGGAACGACTTTCGGGACTACACCTTC. This codes for CAWNDFRDYTF. The chain carries TRBV30 and TRBJ1-2; the D is unclear. The CDR3 spans 11 residues. V gave up 4 bases and J gave up 10 bases, with 13 bases separating them. Germline V gives CDR1 GTSNPN, CDR2 SVGIG (reference sequence).

The chain carries TRBV6-2 or TRBV6-3 and TRBJ1-3; perhaps TRBD1 as D (6 bases). Deletions cut 2 bases from V and 0 bases from J, with 11 bases between. The CDR3 sequence is 16 residues long. CDR1 is MNHEY and CDR2 is SVGEGT in the germline V gene. This CDR3 is CASSYEGESSGNTIYF. Here the CDR3 DNA reads TGTGCCAGCAGTTACGAGGGGGAAAGCTCTGGAAACACCATATATTTT.